The T cell receptor (beta chain) under discussion was sequenced for a study of cytomegalovirus exposure and HLA in healthy donors. Study-wide context: A data release that came early held tens of millions of unique TCRs from HLA-typed donors. Whole-study findings and limits: Later on, a genetic analysis was performed. It linked a missense variant in DCLRE1C with V- and J-gene trimming of TCR beta.

With 60 Vbeta and 13 Jbeta primers, the PCR was carried out. Per the original methods: About 10 million shared chains were among roughly 81 million unique TCR beta chains counted in a later analysis. Sequencing was performed with immunoSEQ multiplex PCR; in TCRdb, only in-frame clones are kept and a portion is missing. V and J calls and clone size come straight from that table; D and trimming were deduced from the DNA. This repertoire shows 96,000 or so clones, 65% to 80% found once; its top ten account for around 3%. This CDR3 comprises 16 residues. CDR1 SGHAT and CDR2 FQNNGV come from the germline V gene. Trimming removed 5 bases from V and 10 bases from J; junction bases left unmatched: 12. With respect to this clone: Its antigen is undetermined.

The chain recombines TRBV11-2 with TRBJ2-1; 12 bases agree with TRBD2. The specimen sequenced was PBMCs. The TCR sequence derives from a female donor in good health and CMV-seropositive. The CDR3 DNA reads as TGTGCCAGCAGCCCCACTAGCGGGGGGCTCCTTGGGGAGCAGTTCTTC. This translates into CASSPTSGGLLGEQFF.